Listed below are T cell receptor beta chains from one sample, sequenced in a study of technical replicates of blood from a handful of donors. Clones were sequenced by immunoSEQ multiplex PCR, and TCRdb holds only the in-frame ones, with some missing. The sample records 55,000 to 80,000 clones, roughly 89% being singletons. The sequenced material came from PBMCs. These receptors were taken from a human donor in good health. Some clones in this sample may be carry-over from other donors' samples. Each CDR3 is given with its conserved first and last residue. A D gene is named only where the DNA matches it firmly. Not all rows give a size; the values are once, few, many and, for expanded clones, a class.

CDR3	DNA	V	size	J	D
CASSLTNTGTDNQPQHF	TGTGCCAGCAGCTTAACGAATACCGGGACAGATAATCAGCCCCAGCATTTT	TRBV7-3	.	TRBJ1-5	TRBD1
CASSPRLAGVYEQYF	TGCGCCAGCAGCCCACGACTAGCGGGAGTCTACGAGCAGTACTTC	TRBV5-1	.	TRBJ2-7	TRBD2
CATSGLAVLPDEQYF	TGTGCCACCAGTGGACTAGCGGTTCTACCCGACGAGCAGTACTTC	TRBV15	.	TRBJ2-7	TRBD2
CASSQVASGHEQFF	TGCGCCAGCAGCCAAGTCGCAAGCGGTCATGAGCAGTTCTTC	TRBV4-1	.	TRBJ2-1	.
CASSITAGLETQYF	TGTGCCAGTAGTATAACGGCGGGATTGGAGACCCAGTACTTC	TRBV19	.	TRBJ2-5	.
CASSQGQTTGGEQFF	TGTGCCAGCAGCCAAGGGCAGACTACAGGGGGTGAGCAGTTCTTC	TRBV14	.	TRBJ2-1	TRBD1
CASSRDRDPLYYGYTF	TGTGCCAGCAGCCGAGACAGGGATCCCCTGTACTATGGCTACACCTTC	TRBV4-2	.	TRBJ1-2	TRBD1
CASSSRDTYYF	TGTGCCAGCAGCTCCCGGGACACTTATTACTTC	TRBV2	.	TRBJ2-7	.
CASSQLRQGASYNSPLHF	TGTGCCAGTAGTCAACTTCGACAGGGGGCCTCCTATAATTCACCCCTCCACTTT	TRBV19	.	TRBJ1-6	TRBD1
CASSLDIQKKLFF	TGTGCCAGCAGCTTGGACATCCAGAAAAAACTGTTTTTT	TRBV5-6	.	TRBJ1-4	.
CASSRWEGVGYPGELFF	TGCGCCAGCAGCCGGTGGGAGGGAGTAGGTTACCCCGGGGAGCTGTTTTTT	TRBV5-1	.	TRBJ2-2	TRBD2
CATSAGARLYEQYF	TGTGCCACCAGCGCGGGGGCCAGGCTCTACGAGCAGTACTTC	TRBV15	.	TRBJ2-7	.
CASSPAGTGGNQPQHF	TGTGCCAGCTCACCAGCCGGGACAGGAGGCAATCAGCCCCAGCATTTT	TRBV18	.	TRBJ1-5	TRBD1
CASSPRGTGGIGNEQFF	TGTGCCAGCAGCCCCCGAGGTACTGGCGGGATTGGAAATGAGCAGTTCTTC	TRBV11-2	.	TRBJ2-1	.
CASSLGGSAYEQYF	TGTGCCAGCAGCTTAGGAGGGAGTGCCTACGAGCAGTACTTC	TRBV7-8	.	TRBJ2-7	.
CASSVGLTNTGELFF	TGTGCCAGCAGCGTCGGACTTACGAACACCGGGGAGCTGTTTTTT	TRBV5-4	once	TRBJ2-2	.
CASIPTSGGLNEQFF	TGTGCCAGCATCCCGACTAGCGGGGGACTCAATGAGCAGTTCTTC	TRBV6-6	.	TRBJ2-1	TRBD2
CASSLRLGGPRNSYEQYF	TGTGCCAGTAGTCTTCGTCTGGGAGGACCCAGAAATTCCTACGAGCAGTACTTC	TRBV19	.	TRBJ2-7	.
CASSLAEGTGYEKLFF	TGTGCCAGCAGCCTGGCGGAGGGGACAGGGTACGAAAAACTGTTTTTT	TRBV4-2	few	TRBJ1-4	TRBD1
CASTRGGLNTEAFF	TGTGCCAGCACAAGAGGTGGGTTGAACACTGAAGCTTTCTTT	TRBV5-6	.	TRBJ1-1	.
CASSGRKEGRGGNTIYF	TGTGCCAGCAGCGGCCGGAAGGAGGGTCGGGGGGGAAACACCATATATTTT	TRBV9	.	TRBJ1-3	.
CASFLSGQGAPTF	TGTGCCAGCTTCCTATCGGGGCAGGGGGCTCCCACCTTC	TRBV7-2	.	TRBJ1-2	TRBD1
CASSGRGGGYNEQFF	TGTGCCAGCAGTGGGAGGGGGGGCGGTTACAATGAGCAGTTCTTC	TRBV2	.	TRBJ2-1	.
CASTTGWDRGKNIQYF	TGTGCCAGCACCACGGGATGGGACAGGGGCAAAAACATTCAGTACTTC	TRBV5-6	.	TRBJ2-4	TRBD1
CASSTGEAETQYF	TGCGCCAGCAGTACGGGAGAAGCGGAGACCCAGTACTTC	TRBV10-2	.	TRBJ2-5	.
CASSTSTGVAEKLFF	TGTGCCAGCAGTACGTCAACAGGGGTAGCAGAAAAACTGTTTTTT	TRBV6-1	few	TRBJ1-4	TRBD1
CASSSNPPLADTQYF	TGCGCCAGCAGCTCAAACCCTCCACTAGCAGATACGCAGTATTTT	TRBV5-1	once	TRBJ2-3	.
CASSQPGQRYEQYF	TGCGCCAGCAGCCAACCGGGACAGAGATACGAGCAGTACTTC	TRBV4-1	.	TRBJ2-7	TRBD1
CASTWDRGNEQYF	TGCGCCAGCACCTGGGACAGGGGAAACGAGCAGTACTTC	TRBV5-1	.	TRBJ2-7	TRBD1
CASSRKREGFTDTQYF	TGTGCCAGCAGCCGAAAACGGGAGGGGTTCACAGATACGCAGTATTTT	TRBV2	.	TRBJ2-3	TRBD2
CASSRGTGRPGEQYF	TGTGCCAGCAGCAGAGGGACAGGGAGGCCTGGGGAGCAGTACTTC	TRBV7-8	once	TRBJ2-7	TRBD1